This T cell receptor beta chain was sequenced during a study of long-term antiretroviral therapy in people with HIV. Study-wide context: First collections came about a decade before the 2015 immediate-ART recommendation.

Researchers ran immunoSEQ v3.0 at survey level. Assay used: immunoSEQ multiplex PCR; TCRdb lists only in-frame clones, some missing. The table lists around 31,000 clones, roughly 85% of them singletons. No fewer than two post-ART and no fewer than one pre-ART PBMC samples existed for each donor. Trimming took 6 bases from V and 0 from J, leaving 21 bases between them. Germline CDR1 MNHEY, CDR2 SMNVEV (reference sequence). The CDR3 covers 18 residues. V usage is TRBV27 and J usage is TRBJ1-5, with a tentative D call TRBD1 (5 bases). The sequencing here drew on unsorted PBMCs, taken 0.8 years before starting antiretroviral therapy. This clonotype originated in a man aged 18 to 30 with HIV. The CDR3 region is CASSPFAGVPYSNQPQHF. Written as DNA, the CDR3 is TGTGCCAGCAGCCCCTTTGCGGGGGTGCCTTATAGCAATCAGCCCCAGCATTTT.